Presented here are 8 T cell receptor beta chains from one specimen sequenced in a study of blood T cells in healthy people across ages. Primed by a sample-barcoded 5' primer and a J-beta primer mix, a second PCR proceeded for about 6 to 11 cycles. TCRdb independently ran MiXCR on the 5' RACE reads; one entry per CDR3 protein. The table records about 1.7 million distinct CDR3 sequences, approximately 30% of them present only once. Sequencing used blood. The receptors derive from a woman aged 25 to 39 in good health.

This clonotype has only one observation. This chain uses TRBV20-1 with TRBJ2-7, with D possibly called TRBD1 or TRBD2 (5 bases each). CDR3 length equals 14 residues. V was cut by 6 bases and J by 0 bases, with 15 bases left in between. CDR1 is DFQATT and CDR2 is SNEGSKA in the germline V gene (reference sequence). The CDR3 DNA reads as TGCAGTGCCATCGCCTCAGGGAGCTCCTACGAGCAGTACTTC. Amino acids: CSAIASGSSYEQYF.

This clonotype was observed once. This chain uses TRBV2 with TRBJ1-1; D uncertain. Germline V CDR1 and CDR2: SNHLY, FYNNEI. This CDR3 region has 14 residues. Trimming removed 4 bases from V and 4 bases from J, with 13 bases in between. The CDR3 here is CASSASLSGTEAFF. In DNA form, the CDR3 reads TGTGCCAGCAGTGCTTCCCTTTCGGGCACTGAAGCTTTCTTT. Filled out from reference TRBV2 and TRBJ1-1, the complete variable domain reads EPEVTQTPSHQVTQMGQEVILRCVPISNHLYFYWYRQILGQKVEFLVSFYNNEISEKSEIFDDQFSVERPDGSNFTLKIRSTKLEDSAMYFCASSASLSGTEAFFGQGTRLTVV.

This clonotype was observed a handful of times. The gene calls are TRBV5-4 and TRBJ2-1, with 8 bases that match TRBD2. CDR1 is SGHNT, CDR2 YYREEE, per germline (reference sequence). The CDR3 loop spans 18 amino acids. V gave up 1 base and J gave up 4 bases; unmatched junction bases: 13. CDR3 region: CASSLNLFASGGYNEQFF. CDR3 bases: TGTGCCAGCAGCTTGAACCTCTTCGCGAGCGGGGGTTACAATGAGCAGTTCTTC.

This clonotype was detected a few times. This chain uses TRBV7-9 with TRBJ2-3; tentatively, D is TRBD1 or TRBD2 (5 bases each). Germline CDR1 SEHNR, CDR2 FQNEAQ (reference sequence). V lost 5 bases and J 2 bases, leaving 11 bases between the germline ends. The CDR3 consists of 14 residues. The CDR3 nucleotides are TGTGCCAGCAGCAACCGGGACCTCACAGATACGCAGTATTTT. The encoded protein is CASSNRDLTDTQYF.

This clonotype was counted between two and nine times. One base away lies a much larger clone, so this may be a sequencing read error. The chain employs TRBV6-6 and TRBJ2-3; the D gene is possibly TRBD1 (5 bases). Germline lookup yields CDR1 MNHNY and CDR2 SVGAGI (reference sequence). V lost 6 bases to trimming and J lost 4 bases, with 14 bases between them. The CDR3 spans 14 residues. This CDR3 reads CASRSSQGPDTQYF. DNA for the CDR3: TGTGCCAGCAGGTCCTCCCAGGGTCCAGATACGCAGTATTTT.

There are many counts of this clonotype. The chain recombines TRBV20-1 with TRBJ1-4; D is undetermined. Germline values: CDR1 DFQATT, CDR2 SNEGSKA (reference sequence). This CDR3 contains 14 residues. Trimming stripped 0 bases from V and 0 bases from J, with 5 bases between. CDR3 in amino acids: CSAREGPTNEKLFF. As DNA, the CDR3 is TGCAGTGCTAGAGAAGGCCCAACTAATGAAAAACTGTTTTTT.

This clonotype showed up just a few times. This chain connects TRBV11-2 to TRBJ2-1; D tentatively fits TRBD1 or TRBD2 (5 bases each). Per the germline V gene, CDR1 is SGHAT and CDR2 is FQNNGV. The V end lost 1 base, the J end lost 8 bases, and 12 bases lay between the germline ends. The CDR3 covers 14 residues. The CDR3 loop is CASSLGGVRDEQFF. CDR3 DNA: TGTGCCAGCAGCTTAGGGGGAGTCAGGGATGAGCAGTTCTTC.

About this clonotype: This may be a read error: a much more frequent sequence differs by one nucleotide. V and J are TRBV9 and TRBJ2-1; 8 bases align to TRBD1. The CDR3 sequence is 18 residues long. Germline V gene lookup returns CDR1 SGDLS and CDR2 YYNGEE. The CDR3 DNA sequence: TGTGCCAGCAGCGTAGGACTCAGGGGGCTGAGCTCCCACAATGAGCAGTTCTTC. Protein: CASSVGLRGLSSHNEQFF.